One sample yielded the 18 T cell receptor beta chains listed below, sequenced in a study of T cells in Graves' hyperthyroidism and ophthalmopathy. RNA transcripts gave rise to amplified TCR beta CDR3 regions. The primer set for the first-round RT-PCR of the TCR CDR3 was HTBI. TCRdb recomputed calls from the multiplex PCR reads with MiXCR, one row per CDR3 protein. This sample has 750,000 to 950,000 distinct CDR3 sequences, with roughly 40% found just once. Source material: blood. The receptors derive from a man younger than 30 with Graves' hyperthyroidism.

This clonotype was counted ten times or more. V gene TRBV7-9 combines with J gene TRBJ2-7, with D tentatively TRBD2 (5 bases). With 3 bases removed from V and 5 bases from J, the gap between germline ends came to 11 bases. The CDR3 is 13 amino acids. Germline CDR1 is SEHNR and CDR2 is FQNEAQ (reference sequence). Here the CDR3 DNA reads TGTGCCAGCAGCTTCTGGTCAGCGGACGAGCAGTACTTC. Encoded protein: CASSFWSADEQYF. Drawing the rest from reference TRBV7-9 and TRBJ2-7, the complete variable domain is DTGVSQNPRHKITKRGQNVTFRCDPISEHNRLYWYRQTLGQGPEFLTYFQNEAQLEKSRLLSDRFSAERPKGSFSTLEIQRTEQGDSAMYLCASSFWSADEQYFGPGTRLTVT.

The V and J genes are TRBV29-1 and TRBJ1-2; TRBD1 matches at 9 bases. The germline V gene encodes CDR1 SQVTM and CDR2 ANQGSEA. The CDR3 is made up of 12 amino acids. The J segment lost 4 bases and the V segment lost 7 bases, leaving 4 bases of the junction unmatched. The CDR3 sequence is CSAGTGTYGYTF. The CDR3 DNA reads as TGCAGCGCCGGGACAGGGACCTATGGCTACACCTTC.

The chain combines TRBV7-2 with TRBJ1-4; tentatively, D is TRBD1 (6 bases). Between the trimmed V and J ends, which lost 4 bases and 10 bases, there was a span of 13 bases. The CDR3 extends over 13 amino acids. Germline V CDR1 and CDR2: SGHTA, FQGNSA. The CDR3 sequence: CASSSQGQGKLFF. CDR3 bases: TGTGCCAGCAGCTCCCAGGGGCAGGGAAAACTGTTTTTT.

The table lists this clonotype with many counts. The chain combines TRBV2 with TRBJ1-2, with no clear D. Germline CDR1 and CDR2: SNHLY and FYNNEI. CDR3 size: 12 residues. The V and J ends lost 10 bases and 7 bases respectively, with 16 bases between them. The CDR3 region has the DNA TGTGCCACGCCTAGGGAGGGTTCTGGCTACACCTTC. It is translated as CATPREGSGYTF.

This clonotype was seen only a few times. V gene TRBV24-1 combines with J gene TRBJ2-7, with a possible D match to TRBD1 (6 bases). V was cut by 11 bases and J by 7 bases, with 26 bases left in between. Germline CDR1 and CDR2: KGHDR and SFDVKD. The CDR3 has 15 residues. The CDR3 loop reads CASNLKEGTTREQYF. The CDR3 DNA reads as TGTGCCAGCAACTTAAAGGAAGGGACAACCCGGGAGCAGTACTTC.

V is TRBV10-3 and J is TRBJ2-2, with no clear D. The V end was cut by 10 bases, the J end by 5 bases, with 17 bases between. CDR1 and CDR2 from the germline V gene are ENHRY and SYGVKD. The CDR3 covers 14 residues. The CDR3 DNA is TGTGCCACCGCCGACGGAAAGAAGACCGGGGAGCTGTTTTTT. Translation: CATADGKKTGELFF.

Comment on this clonotype: A much larger clone sits a single nucleotide away, making a read error possible. This chain links TRBV19 with TRBJ1-4, with 7 bases lining up with TRBD1. The junction had 5 bases not matched to a gene; V was cut back by 4 bases and J by 6 bases. Germline CDR1 LNHDA, CDR2 SQIVND (reference sequence). The CDR3 covers 14 residues. The CDR3, as DNA: TGTGCCAGTAGTACCGGGACAGATTATGAAAAACTGTTTTTT. Its translation: CASSTGTDYEKLFF.

This clonotype was recorded a few times. V is TRBV10-3 and J is TRBJ2-7; 7 bases line up with TRBD2. Trimming cost V 10 bases and J 3 bases; bases outside gene matches: 12. The CDR3 covers 14 residues. Germline lookup yields CDR1 ENHRY and CDR2 SYGVKD. In DNA, the CDR3 is TGTGCCAGCAGCGGTCCGGGACTATACTACGAGCAGTACTTC. This gives the protein CASSGPGLYYEQYF.

This clonotype was seen a few times. This sequence joins TRBV5-8 and TRBJ1-4; 7 bases line up with TRBD1. With 4 bases clipped from V and 7 bases from J, the junction kept 7 bases outside the gene matches. The CDR3 length is 14 residues. Per germline, CDR1 SGHTS and CDR2 YDEGEE. The chain's CDR3 is CASSGGTEVEKLFF. The CDR3 DNA sequence: TGTGCCAGCAGCGGAGGGACAGAAGTTGAAAAACTGTTTTTT.

As for this clonotype: A much more abundant neighbour one base away suggests this may be a read error. The V and J genes are TRBV10-3 and TRBJ1-5; the D gene is possibly TRBD1 (5 bases). The CDR3 has 13 residues. Trimming pared 10 bases from V and 4 bases from J, leaving 14 bases between. Germline loops: CDR1 ENHRY, CDR2 SYGVKD. The CDR3 here is CASLWGKNQPQHF. The CDR3 DNA sequence: TGTGCCAGCCTGTGGGGCAAAAATCAGCCCCAGCATTTT.

The chain joins TRBV10-2 to TRBJ1-3; tentatively, D is TRBD1 (5 bases). The germline V gene has CDR1 WSHSY and CDR2 SAAADI. The CDR3 consists of 14 residues. The germline V and J ends were trimmed by 7 bases and 10 bases, with 20 bases remaining between them. The CDR3: CASTPGLAGETIYF. The CDR3 region has the DNA TGCGCCAGCACTCCGGGACTAGCGGGAGAGACCATATATTTT.

In its sample, this clonotype was seen many times. The genes are TRBV7-2 and TRBJ2-7; 13 bases map to TRBD2. The CDR3 covers 15 residues. CDR1 SGHTA and CDR2 FQGNSA come from the germline V gene. V lost 5 bases to trimming and J lost 3 bases; unmatched junction nucleotides: 4. CDR3 coding DNA: TGTGCCAGCAGCCTTCGGACTAGCGGGGGCTACGAGCAGTACTTC. This sequence encodes CASSLRTSGGYEQYF. Full variable domain (missing parts from reference TRBV7-2 and TRBJ2-7): GAGVSQSPSNKVTEKGKDVELRCDPISGHTALYWYRQSLGQGLEFLIYFQGNSAPDKSGLPSDRFSAERTGGSVSTLTIQRTQQEDSAVYLCASSLRTSGGYEQYFGPGTRLTVT.

This clonotype has a count of ten or more. This CDR3 reads CASSGQGVTEAFF. Written as DNA, the CDR3 is TGTGCCAGCAGTGGACAGGGGGTAACTGAAGCTTTCTTT. The rearrangement joins TRBV12-3 or TRBV12-4 to TRBJ1-1; 10 positions agree with TRBD1. The length of the CDR3 is 13 residues. Unmatched junction bases numbered 2, after V lost 5 bases and J lost 5 bases.

The chain employs TRBV18 and TRBJ2-7; 12 bases agree with TRBD2. The ends lost 4 bases at V and 7 bases at J; junction bases unmatched: 8. Germline CDR1 is KGHSH and CDR2 is LQKENI. The CDR3 runs 15 residues. CDR3 protein: CASSRTSGTTGEQYF. The DNA for the CDR3 is TGTGCCAGCTCACGGACTAGCGGGACAACAGGGGAGCAGTACTTC.

The rearrangement links TRBV7-2 to TRBJ1-4; perhaps TRBD1 as D (6 bases). Germline CDR1 is SGHTA and CDR2 is FQGNSA. V lost 4 bases to trimming and J lost 0 bases, with 9 bases between them. The length of the CDR3 is 15 residues. CDR3 region: CASSYGTTTNEKLFF. DNA of the CDR3: TGTGCCAGCAGCTACGGGACAACAACTAATGAAAAACTGTTTTTT.

This rearrangement joins TRBV14 to TRBJ2-7; D might be TRBD1 (5 bases). There are 16 residues in the CDR3. Germline CDR1 reads SGHDN; CDR2 reads FVKESK. Trimming stripped 4 bases from V and 1 base from J, with 17 bases between. CDR3 sequence: CASSPGAGIESYEQYF. The CDR3 DNA follows: TGTGCCAGCAGCCCCGGAGCAGGGATCGAATCCTACGAGCAGTACTTC.

In this sample, this clonotype turned up once. J is TRBJ1-4 and V is TRBV10-3; D not certain. The length of the CDR3 is 13 residues. The ends were cut back, 10 bases at V and 8 bases at J, with 17 bases in the middle. Germline CDR1 and CDR2: ENHRY and SYGVKD. CDR3 DNA sequence: TGTGCCACCGACACTAGCGGAGAAGAAAAACTGTTTTTT. The encoded protein is CATDTSGEEKLFF.

This clonotype was observed many times. This chain uses TRBV19 with TRBJ1-5; perhaps TRBD1 as D (5 bases). Germline lookup yields CDR1 LNHDA and CDR2 SQIVND (reference sequence). Trimming cost V 4 bases and J 2 bases, with 15 bases left between them. CDR3 length equals 16 residues. The CDR3 DNA is TGTGCCAGTAGTACACTATCAGGGTTCGGCAATCAGCCCCAGCATTTT. Protein sequence: CASSTLSGFGNQPQHF.